A selection of T cell receptor beta chains follows, all from one sample in a study of CD8 T cells in ankylosing spondylitis. MiXCR, run by TCRdb on the 5' RACE reads, gives a single entry per CDR3 protein. The sample lists about 42,000 distinct CDR3 sequences; about 2.5% were seen once. What was sequenced was blood, either unsorted or a sorted T cell fraction (not recorded which). The receptor source for this set is a male donor with ankylosing spondylitis or in good health (not recorded which). Both conserved end residues are part of each CDR3. The order of the fields is CDR3 length, clone size, J gene, V gene, D gene, CDR3 DNA, CDR3 protein. A D gene is named only where the DNA matches it firmly. A clone size is listed for some rows: how often the clone was seen (once, few, many), or a class if it is expanded.

>15|many|TRBJ1-1|TRBV9|.
TGTGCCAGCAGCCCCCTGGCAGGGAGAGGCACTGAAGCTTTCTTT
CASSPLAGRGTEAFF
>15|many|TRBJ2-1|TRBV9|.
TGTGCCAGCAGCGTGAGCACGACGGGCCGCAATGAGCAGTTCTTC
CASSVSTTGRNEQFF
>16|.|TRBJ2-3|TRBV9|.
TGTGCCAGCAGCGTAGTTCCGGGGCTGGGGACAGATACGCAGTATTTT
CASSVVPGLGTDTQYF
>15|many|TRBJ2-7|TRBV9|.
TGTGCCAGCAGCGTCGGTAACAGGCCCTCCTACGAGCAGTACTTC
CASSVGNRPSYEQYF
>13|many|TRBJ2-3|TRBV9|.
TGTGCCAGCAGCGCCACCGGGGCAGATACGCAGTATTTT
CASSATGADTQYF
>14|many|TRBJ1-1|TRBV9|.
TGTGCCAGCGGACCCCGTGCGGCGAACACTGAAGCTTTCTTT
CASGPRAANTEAFF
>15|many|TRBJ2-1|TRBV9|.
TGTGCCAGCAGCGTAGCGGGACCCTCCTACAATGAGCAGTTCTTC
CASSVAGPSYNEQFF
>15|many|TRBJ1-1|TRBV9|.
TGTGCCAGCAGCGTAGACCCGTGGCCCACCACTGAAGCTTTCTTT
CASSVDPWPTTEAFF
>15|many|TRBJ2-1|TRBV9|.
TGTGCCAGCAGCGTAGTGGCGACCTGGGGGAATGAGCAGTTCTTC
CASSVVATWGNEQFF
>14|many|TRBJ2-1|TRBV9|TRBD2
TGTGCCAGCAGCGTGACTAGCGGGAACAATGAGCAGTTCTTC
CASSVTSGNNEQFF
>16|many|TRBJ2-1|TRBV9|TRBD2
TGTGCCAGCAGCGGCCCTAGCGGGAGATTGGGCAATGAGCAGTTCTTC
CASSGPSGRLGNEQFF
>13|many|TRBJ1-2|TRBV9|.
TGTGCCAGCAGCGTAGTGTCGGGGGTAGGCTACACCTTC
CASSVVSGVGYTF
>14|many|TRBJ1-2|TRBV9|TRBD1
TGTGCCAGCAGCGTTGTGGACAGGGTGTATGGCTACACCTTC
CASSVVDRVYGYTF
>14|many|TRBJ2-5|TRBV9|.
TGTGCCAGCAGCGTAGTGGCAAACCAAGAGACCCAGTACTTC
CASSVVANQETQYF
>15|many|TRBJ2-7|TRBV9|.
TGTGCCAGCAGCGTAGATCCGGGGGCGCGGTACGAGCAGTACTTC
CASSVDPGARYEQYF
>15|many|TRBJ2-1|TRBV9|TRBD2
TGTGCCAGCAGCGTTAGCGGGAGGGCCCACAATGAGCAGTTCTTC
CASSVSGRAHNEQFF
>17|many|TRBJ2-3|TRBV9|TRBD2
TGTGCCAGCAGCGCCCACCGCCCGGGACTAGCAAAAGATACGCAGTATTTT
CASSAHRPGLAKDTQYF
>14|many|TRBJ2-1|TRBV7-6|.
TGTGCCAGCAGCTTAGACAGTTCCTACAATGAGCAGTTCTTC
CASSLDSSYNEQFF
>15|many|TRBJ2-6|TRBV9|.
TGTGCCAGCAGCGTAGGGAAGCCTGGAGCCAACGTCCTGACTTTC
CASSVGKPGANVLTF
>18|many|TRBJ2-3|TRBV9|TRBD2
TGTGCCAGCAGTAGACTAGCGGGATACAAGCGTAGAACAGATACGCAGTATTTT
CASSRLAGYKRRTDTQYF
>14|many|TRBJ1-1|TRBV9|.
TGTGCCAGCAGCGTAGGGTTTCAGAACACTGAAGCTTTCTTT
CASSVGFQNTEAFF
>15|many|TRBJ2-1|TRBV9|.
TGTGCCAGCAGCGTAGGCAAGGGTTCCTACAATGAGCAGTTCTTC
CASSVGKGSYNEQFF
>15|many|TRBJ1-6|TRBV9|.
TGTGCCAGCAGCGTAGGAGGGTTAGATAATTCACCCCTCCACTTT
CASSVGGLDNSPLHF
>13|many|TRBJ1-1|TRBV9|.
TGTGCCAGCAGCAAAGAACAGAGCACTGAAGCTTTCTTT
CASSKEQSTEAFF
>14|many|TRBJ2-5|TRBV9|.
TGTGCCAGCAGCGCCCGGGACTTCCAAGAGACCCAGTACTTC
CASSARDFQETQYF
>14|many|TRBJ2-3|TRBV9|.
TGTGCCAGCAGTAGGGGGACCTTCACAGATACGCAGTATTTT
CASSRGTFTDTQYF
>12|many|TRBJ1-2|TRBV9|.
TGTGCCAGCAGCTTAGACATTGGTGGCTACACCTTC
CASSLDIGGYTF